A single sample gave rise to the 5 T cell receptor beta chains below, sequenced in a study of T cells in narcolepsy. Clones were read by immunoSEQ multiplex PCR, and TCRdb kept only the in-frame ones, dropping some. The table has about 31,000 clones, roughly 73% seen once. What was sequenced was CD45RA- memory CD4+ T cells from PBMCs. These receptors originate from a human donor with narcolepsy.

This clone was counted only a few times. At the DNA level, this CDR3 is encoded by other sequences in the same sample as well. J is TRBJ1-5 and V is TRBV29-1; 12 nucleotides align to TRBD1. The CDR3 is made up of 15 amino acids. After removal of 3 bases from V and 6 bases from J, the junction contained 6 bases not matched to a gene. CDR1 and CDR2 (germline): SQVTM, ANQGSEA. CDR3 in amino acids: CSVESGTGGGQPQHF. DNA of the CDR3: TGCAGCGTTGAGTCCGGGACAGGGGGCGGTCAGCCCCAGCATTTT. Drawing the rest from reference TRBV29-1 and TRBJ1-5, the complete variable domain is SAVISQKPSRDICQRGTSLTIQCQVDSQVTMMFWYRQQPGQSLTLIATANQGSEATYESGFVIDKFPISRPNLTFSTLTVSNMSPEDSSIYLCSVESGTGGGQPQHFGDGTRLSIL.

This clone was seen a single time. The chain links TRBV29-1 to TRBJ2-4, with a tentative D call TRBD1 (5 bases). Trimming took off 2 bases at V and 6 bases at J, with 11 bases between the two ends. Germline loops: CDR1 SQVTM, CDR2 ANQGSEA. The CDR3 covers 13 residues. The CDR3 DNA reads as TGCAGCGTTGAATACCAGGGAACAAACATTCAGTACTTC. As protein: CSVEYQGTNIQYF. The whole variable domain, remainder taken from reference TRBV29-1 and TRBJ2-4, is SAVISQKPSRDICQRGTSLTIQCQVDSQVTMMFWYRQQPGQSLTLIATANQGSEATYESGFVIDKFPISRPNLTFSTLTVSNMSPEDSSIYLCSVEYQGTNIQYFGAGTRLSVL.

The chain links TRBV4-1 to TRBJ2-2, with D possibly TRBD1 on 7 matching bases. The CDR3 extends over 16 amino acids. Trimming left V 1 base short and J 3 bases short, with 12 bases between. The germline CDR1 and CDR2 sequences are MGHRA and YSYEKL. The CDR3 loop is CASSQVGRGDTGELFF. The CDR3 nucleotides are TGCGCCAGCAGCCAAGTTGGCAGGGGGGACACCGGGGAGCTGTTTTTT.

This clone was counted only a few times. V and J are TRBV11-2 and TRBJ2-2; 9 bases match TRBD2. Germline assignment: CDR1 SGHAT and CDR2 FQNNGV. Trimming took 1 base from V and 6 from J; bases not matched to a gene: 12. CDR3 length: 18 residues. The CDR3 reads CASSLVGSGSTGAGELFF. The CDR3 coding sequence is TGTGCCAGCAGCTTAGTCGGTAGCGGGAGTACGGGTGCCGGGGAGCTGTTTTTT.

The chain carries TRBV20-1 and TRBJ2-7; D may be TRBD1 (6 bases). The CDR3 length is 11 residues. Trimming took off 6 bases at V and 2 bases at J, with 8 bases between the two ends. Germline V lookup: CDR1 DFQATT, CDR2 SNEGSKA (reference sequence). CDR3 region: CSARDTYEQYF. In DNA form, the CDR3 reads TGCAGTGCCCGGGACACCTACGAGCAGTACTTC.